The 20 T cell receptor beta chains below all came from one sample that was sequenced in a study of T-cell memory formation after mild COVID-19. TCRdb analysed the 5' RACE reads with MiXCR anew, one entry per CDR3 protein. The profile shows 540,000 or so distinct CDR3 sequences, about a fifth of them singletons. Sequencing was done on a sample of PBMCs or a T cell subset sorted from them (not recorded which). Receptors originate from an adult woman who had mild COVID-19 (a few samples of this study predate the infection). Cell type and time point are not known.

The rearrangement joins TRBV6-5 to TRBJ2-7, with D possibly matching TRBD1 (5 bases). This CDR3 comprises 14 residues. The V end was cut by 5 bases, the J end by 2 bases, with 13 bases between. From germline, CDR1 is MNHEY and CDR2 SVGAGI. CDR3 in amino acids: CASSIRGRAYEQYF. CDR3 DNA: TGTGCCAGCAGTATAAGGGGAAGGGCCTACGAGCAGTACTTC.

V gene TRBV7-9 combines with J gene TRBJ1-5; tentatively, D is TRBD1 (5 bases). CDR1 is SEHNR and CDR2 is FQNEAQ in the germline V gene (reference sequence). The CDR3 spans 15 residues. Trimming took off 1 base at V and 7 bases at J, with 14 bases between the two ends. The CDR3: CASSLDQGGEQPQHF. CDR3 DNA: TGTGCCAGCAGCTTAGATCAGGGTGGGGAACAGCCCCAGCATTTT.

In this sample, this clonotype turned up a few times. The chain combines TRBV2 with TRBJ2-2; TRBD2 matches at 7 bases. Germline CDR1 SNHLY, CDR2 FYNNEI. J was trimmed by 7 bases and V by 4 bases; bases with no gene match: 6. The CDR3 has 14 residues. CDR3: CASSARASGGELFF. Here the CDR3 DNA reads TGTGCCAGCAGTGCGCGGGCTAGCGGCGGGGAGCTGTTTTTT.

V is TRBV25-1 and J is TRBJ2-1; 9 bases line up with TRBD1. The V segment lost 3 bases and the J segment 6 bases; nucleotides outside the gene matches: 9. This CDR3 region has 16 residues. Germline V CDR1 and CDR2: MGHDK, SYGVNS. The CDR3 DNA is TGTGCCAGCAGTGAGATAGGGGACAGGGTGGGCAATGAGCAGTTCTTC. This gives the protein CASSEIGDRVGNEQFF.

J is TRBJ1-5 and V is TRBV20-1; D remains ambiguous. The CDR3 spans 13 residues. Germline assignment: CDR1 DFQATT and CDR2 SNEGSKA (reference sequence). The V end was cut by 6 bases, the J end by 1 base, with 10 bases between. The CDR3 is CSAVPWSNQPQHF. DNA for the CDR3: TGCAGTGCGGTCCCTTGGAGCAATCAGCCCCAGCATTTT.

This clonotype was counted between two and nine times. The chain couples TRBV18 to TRBJ2-3; possibly TRBD1 for D (5 bases). In germline, CDR1 is KGHSH, CDR2 LQKENI. Trimming took off 0 bases at V and 9 bases at J, with 19 bases between the two ends. This CDR3 spans 16 amino acids. CDR3 in DNA: TGTGCCAGCTCACCACCAACAGGCCCGGGCAGTGAGACGCAGTATTTT. Translated: CASSPPTGPGSETQYF.

This sequence joins TRBV3-1 and TRBJ1-1, with TRBD1 matching 8 bases. CDR1 and CDR2 from the germline V gene are LGHDT and YNNKEL (reference sequence). V was clipped by 2 bases and J by 3 bases; unmatched bases: 2. The CDR3 totals 14 residues. The CDR3 DNA sequence: TGTGCCAGCAGCCAACAGGGGGCTGACACTGAAGCTTTCTTT. Residues: CASSQQGADTEAFF.

The chain is built from TRBV27 and TRBJ1-1, with TRBD1 identical over 7 bases. This CDR3 contains 14 residues. Per the germline V gene, CDR1 is MNHEY and CDR2 is SMNVEV (reference sequence). V was pared by 5 bases and J by 1 base, with 4 bases of the junction left unmatched. CDR3 coding DNA: TGTGCCAGCAGTGGCCACAGGGGGAACACTGAAGCTTTCTTT. Its protein product is CASSGHRGNTEAFF.

The chain is built from TRBV24-1 and TRBJ1-5; D is possibly TRBD1 (5 bases). In germline, CDR1 is KGHDR, CDR2 SFDVKD. CDR3 size: 18 residues. V was trimmed by 4 bases and J by 0 bases, leaving 18 bases between them. CDR3 in DNA: TGTGCCACCAGTGACCGTCCCGAGGGGATCACTAGCAATCAGCCCCAGCATTTT. Encoded protein: CATSDRPEGITSNQPQHF.

This chain uses TRBV5-1 with TRBJ2-7; 9 bases map to TRBD2. The junction had 4 bases not matched to a gene; V was cut back by 0 bases and J by 3 bases. This CDR3 comprises 15 residues. From germline, CDR1 is SGHRS and CDR2 YFSETQ. This CDR3 is CASSLAVAGDYEQYF. Written as DNA, the CDR3 is TGCGCCAGCAGCTTGGCAGTAGCGGGGGACTACGAGCAGTACTTC.

The chain combines TRBV3-1 with TRBJ2-1, with 11 bases identical to TRBD2. Germline CDR1 reads LGHDT; CDR2 reads YNNKEL (reference sequence). CDR3 length: 17 residues. The J segment lost 4 bases and the V segment lost 4 bases, leaving 9 bases of the junction unmatched. Here the CDR3 DNA reads TGTGCCAGCAGCCCCGGGGCTAGCGGGGGGTTTTACAATGAGCAGTTCTTC. This codes for CASSPGASGGFYNEQFF.

The rearrangement joins TRBV5-1 to TRBJ2-3; 8 bases align to TRBD2. Unmatched junction bases numbered 10, after V lost 0 bases and J lost 4 bases. The CDR3 is 17 residues long. CDR1 SGHRS and CDR2 YFSETQ come from the germline V gene. The chain's CDR3 is CASSLEAGGVGADTQYF. CDR3 nucleotide sequence: TGCGCCAGCAGCTTGGAGGCGGGAGGAGTTGGAGCAGATACGCAGTATTTT.

This clonotype was seen a few times. This chain links TRBV5-1 with TRBJ2-7; 15 bases align to TRBD2. The J segment lost 6 bases and the V segment lost 3 bases, leaving 4 bases of the junction unmatched. The V gene's germline CDR1 is SGHRS and CDR2 YFSETQ. The CDR3 has 15 residues. The CDR3 protein is CASSYWTSGRVEQYF. The CDR3 nucleotides are TGCGCCAGCAGCTACTGGACTAGCGGGAGGGTCGAGCAGTACTTC.

This clonotype was observed a handful of times. The rearrangement links TRBV7-9 to TRBJ1-3, with D hard to call. Trimming pared 5 bases from V and 4 bases from J, leaving 15 bases between. There are 15 residues in the CDR3. The germline CDR1 and CDR2 sequences are SEHNR and FQNEAQ (reference sequence). The CDR3 is CASSGSGQSGNTIYF. The CDR3 DNA follows: TGTGCCAGCAGCGGCAGCGGGCAGAGCGGAAACACCATATATTTT.

In this sample, this clonotype turned up many times. The CDR3 nucleotides are TGTGCCAGCAGCCAAGTGGGCAGATCGTCCTACGAGCAGTACTTC. Translation gives CASSQVGRSSYEQYF. This chain connects TRBV4-2 to TRBJ2-7; no firm D call. Germline CDR1 and CDR2: LGHNA and YNFKEQ. V dropped 1 base and J dropped 1 base, with 11 bases sitting between them. This CDR3 contains 15 residues.

The CDR3 DNA follows: TGTGCCAGCAGTCCAGCCGGGACAGGGGTGACTAGCGGCACCTTTTACGGTGAGCAGTTCTTC. The encoded protein is CASSPAGTGVTSGTFYGEQFF. This chain joins TRBV6-2 or TRBV6-3 and TRBJ2-1; the D gene is possibly TRBD1 (10 bases). Germline loops: CDR1 MNHEY, CDR2 SVGEGT. This CDR3 contains 21 residues. The germline V and J ends were trimmed by 5 bases and 9 bases, with 38 bases remaining between them.

The rearrangement joins TRBV6-2 or TRBV6-3 to TRBJ2-1, with D perhaps matching TRBD2 (5 bases). This CDR3 is 16 amino acids long. The germline V and J ends were trimmed by 0 bases and 2 bases, with 11 bases remaining between them. Per germline, CDR1 MNHEY and CDR2 SVGEGT. Here the CDR3 reads CASSYSEAGPYNEQFF. CDR3 bases: TGTGCCAGCAGTTACTCTGAGGCGGGCCCCTACAATGAGCAGTTCTTC.

This chain uses TRBV7-9 with TRBJ2-5, with 7 bases fitting TRBD2. The V segment lost 4 bases and the J segment 5 bases; nucleotides outside the gene matches: 7. CDR3 length: 14 residues. Germline CDR1 and CDR2: SEHNR and FQNEAQ (reference sequence). In DNA, the CDR3 is TGTGCCAGCAGCTACGGACTAGTTCGGGAGACCCAGTACTTC. It translates to CASSYGLVRETQYF.

The CDR3 here is CASAGLAEAFF. CDR3 DNA: TGTGCCAGCGCGGGTTTGGCTGAAGCTTTCTTT. The chain recombines TRBV6-2 or TRBV6-3 with TRBJ1-1; D not certain. Between the trimmed V and J ends, which lost 8 bases and 6 bases, there was a span of 10 bases. Per germline, CDR1 MNHEY and CDR2 SVGEGT. This CDR3 has 11 residues.

V gene TRBV12-3 or TRBV12-4 combines with J gene TRBJ1-4, with TRBD1 identical over 7 bases. Trimming cost V 5 bases and J 9 bases; bases outside gene matches: 3. The CDR3 is 12 residues long. CDR3 nucleotides: TGTGCCAGCAGTCAGGACAGGAAAAAACTGTTTTTT. Its translation: CASSQDRKKLFF.